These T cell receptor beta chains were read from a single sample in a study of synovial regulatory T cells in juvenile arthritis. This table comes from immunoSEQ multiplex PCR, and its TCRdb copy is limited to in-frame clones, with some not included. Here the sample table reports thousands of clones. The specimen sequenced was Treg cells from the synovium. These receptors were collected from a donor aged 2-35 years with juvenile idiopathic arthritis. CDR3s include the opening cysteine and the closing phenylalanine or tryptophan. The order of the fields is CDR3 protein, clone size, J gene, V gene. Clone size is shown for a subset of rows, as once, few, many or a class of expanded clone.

cdr3_aa: CASSQGTRAGKDYEQYF
clone_size: medium-sized
j_call: TRBJ2-7
v_call: TRBV14

cdr3_aa: CASREPSNQPQHF
clone_size: medium-sized
j_call: TRBJ1-5
v_call: TRBV6-1

cdr3_aa: CASSQEKLFF
clone_size: medium-sized
j_call: TRBJ1-4
v_call: TRBV14

cdr3_aa: CASSRRTGINEKLFF
clone_size: medium-sized
j_call: TRBJ1-4
v_call: TRBV6-5

cdr3_aa: CASSVGPLLGLAGGQAGELFF
clone_size: -
j_call: TRBJ2-2
v_call: TRBV9

cdr3_aa: CASSLGGLAFHHF
clone_size: medium-sized
j_call: TRBJ2-7
v_call: TRBV11-2

cdr3_aa: CASSPRRDRAGTGELFF
clone_size: -
j_call: TRBJ2-2
v_call: TRBV18

cdr3_aa: CASSPLTGTGNEQFF
clone_size: medium-sized
j_call: TRBJ2-1
v_call: TRBV4-2

cdr3_aa: CASSPRQGDTEAFF
clone_size: medium-sized
j_call: TRBJ1-1
v_call: TRBV18

cdr3_aa: CASSPTVRTLPTGSGNTIYF
clone_size: medium-sized
j_call: TRBJ1-3
v_call: TRBV18

cdr3_aa: CASSLRGGPDEQYF
clone_size: -
j_call: TRBJ2-7
v_call: TRBV7-2

cdr3_aa: CASSLGSGYTGELFF
clone_size: -
j_call: TRBJ2-2
v_call: TRBV11-2

cdr3_aa: CARRGEGPTGANVLTF
clone_size: medium-sized
j_call: TRBJ2-6
v_call: TRBV10-1

cdr3_aa: CASSPRGGPPNEKLFF
clone_size: medium-sized
j_call: TRBJ1-4
v_call: TRBV5-1

cdr3_aa: CASSFPGRGNYGYTF
clone_size: medium-sized
j_call: TRBJ1-2
v_call: TRBV5-4

cdr3_aa: CASSPKSRTEAFF
clone_size: medium-sized
j_call: TRBJ1-1
v_call: TRBV18

cdr3_aa: CASSLGATTYNEQFF
clone_size: -
j_call: TRBJ2-1
v_call: TRBV7-8

cdr3_aa: CASSQDGGVATNEKLFF
clone_size: medium-sized
j_call: TRBJ1-4
v_call: TRBV4-2

cdr3_aa: CASNRLANTGELFF
clone_size: medium-sized
j_call: TRBJ2-2
v_call: TRBV6-8

cdr3_aa: CASSQDTRGGKDTQYF
clone_size: medium-sized
j_call: TRBJ2-3
v_call: TRBV4-1

cdr3_aa: CSVFNRGYTF
clone_size: medium-sized
j_call: TRBJ1-2
v_call: TRBV29-1